These 15 T cell receptor beta chains share one sample of origin, sequenced in a study of CD8 T cells in Susac syndrome. Random hexamers were used to reverse transcribe an amount of about 0.5 to 1 ug RNA. TCRdb independently ran MiXCR on the immunoSEQ multiplex PCR reads; one entry per CDR3 protein. The table records around 180,000 distinct CDR3 sequences, 95% of them present only once. The material sequenced was CD4+ T cells from PBMCs. These receptors were collected from a human donor with multiple sclerosis.

The V gene is TRBV7-9, the J gene TRBJ2-7, with TRBD2 as a possible D gene (6 bases). The V and J ends lost 5 bases and 4 bases respectively, with 12 bases between them. This CDR3 region has 13 residues. CDR1 SEHNR and CDR2 FQNEAQ come from the germline V gene (reference sequence). CDR3 bases: TGTGCCAGCAGCCGAGCCGCGGGATACGAGCAGTACTTC. Its protein is CASSRAAGYEQYF.

This chain links TRBV9 with TRBJ1-2, with TRBD1 identical over 11 bases. The germline V gene has CDR1 SGDLS and CDR2 YYNGEE. Losses at the gene ends were 6 bases for V and 8 bases for J; bases not matched to a gene: 12. CDR3 length: 15 amino acids. Here the CDR3 DNA reads TGTGCCAGCACTTCCTCATGGGGACAGGGGGACGGCTACACCTTC. It specifies CASTSSWGQGDGYTF.

The chain carries TRBV7-2 and TRBJ2-2; D call uncertain. V was trimmed by 5 bases and J by 2 bases, leaving 3 bases between them. The CDR3 is 12 residues long. Germline CDR1 SGHTA, CDR2 FQGNSA. CDR3 region: CASSPNTGELFF. The CDR3 DNA follows: TGTGCCAGCAGCCCTAACACCGGGGAGCTGTTTTTT.

This clonotype was seen once. The chain recombines TRBV20-1 with TRBJ1-6; tentative D call: TRBD1 (6 bases). Germline lookup yields CDR1 DFQATT and CDR2 SNEGSKA (reference sequence). This CDR3 comprises 16 residues. V lost 1 base, J lost 6 bases, and 16 bases lay in between. The CDR3, as DNA: TGCAGTGCTAGAGGGTTTGGGCAAGGGGGTAATTCACCCCTCCACTTT. Translation gives CSARGFGQGGNSPLHF.

The chain recombines TRBV28 with TRBJ1-2; D is unclear. The V end lost 0 bases, the J end lost 8 bases, and 13 bases lay between the germline ends. The germline CDR1 and CDR2 sequences are MDHEN and SYDVKM. The CDR3 totals 14 residues. Here the CDR3 reads CASSLWEPSKGYTF. CDR3 DNA sequence: TGTGCCAGCAGTTTATGGGAGCCCTCCAAGGGCTACACCTTC.

The V and J genes are TRBV3-1 and TRBJ1-3; weak D call: TRBD1 (5 bases). Trimming took off 4 bases at V and 3 bases at J, with 13 bases between the two ends. Germline CDR1 reads LGHDT; CDR2 reads YNNKEL (reference sequence). The CDR3 loop spans 15 amino acids. The CDR3 protein is CASSRDSGYGNTIYF. The CDR3 nucleotides are TGTGCCAGCAGCCGCGACAGCGGCTATGGAAACACCATATATTTT.

This chain uses TRBV20-1 with TRBJ2-6; D unresolved. The CDR3 consists of 16 residues. V was cut by 6 bases and J by 0 bases, with 15 bases left in between. CDR1 and CDR2 from the germline V gene are DFQATT and SNEGSKA (reference sequence). The CDR3 spells CSAPTPRYSGANVLTF. CDR3 bases: TGCAGTGCCCCGACACCACGTTACTCTGGGGCCAACGTCCTGACTTTC.

The J gene is TRBJ2-5, the V gene TRBV12-3 or TRBV12-4; the D is unclear. V was shortened by 7 bases and J by 12 bases, with 21 bases between the two germline ends. The CDR3 has 13 residues. CDR3 bases: TGTGCCAGCACCAAAGGGATAGTGTCTCCCAAGTACTTC. Translation: CASTKGIVSPKYF.

The chain couples TRBV4-2 to TRBJ2-3; D remains unclear. Per germline, CDR1 LGHNA and CDR2 YNFKEQ. The CDR3 extends over 13 amino acids. The V end was cut by 6 bases, the J end by 6 bases, with 13 bases between. The CDR3 protein is CASSLSPFDTQYF. The CDR3 DNA is TGTGCCAGCAGTTTGAGTCCCTTCGATACGCAGTATTTT.

The chain combines TRBV9 with TRBJ2-1; TRBD1 matches 7 bases. The CDR3 runs to 14 residues. The germline V gene has CDR1 SGDLS and CDR2 YYNGEE. J lost 9 bases, V lost 3 bases, and 9 bases had no gene match. Here the CDR3 reads CASSATLGQSEQFF. The CDR3 nucleotides read TGTGCCAGCAGCGCAACCTTGGGACAGTCTGAGCAGTTCTTC.

The chain uses TRBV7-9 and TRBJ1-1, with a possible D match to TRBD1 (5 bases). Looked up from germline, CDR1 is SEHNR and CDR2 is FQNEAQ (reference sequence). CDR3 length: 14 amino acids. The V gene lost 5 bases and the J gene lost 5 bases, with 15 bases spanning the gap. The CDR3 nucleotides are TGTGCCAGCAGCCCGGGGACCCTTGGGACTGAAGCTTTCTTT. Amino acids: CASSPGTLGTEAFF.

V and J are TRBV25-1 and TRBJ1-2, with 9 nucleotides matching TRBD1. V lost 3 bases, J lost 8 bases, and 4 bases stayed unmatched. Germline V gene lookup returns CDR1 MGHDK and CDR2 SYGVNS. The length of the CDR3 is 13 residues. CDR3 nucleotide sequence: TGTGCCAGCAGTGAGAGACAGGGGGACGGCTACACCTTC. It yields the protein CASSERQGDGYTF.

The chain couples TRBV20-1 to TRBJ1-1; D gene unclear. Germline lookup yields CDR1 DFQATT and CDR2 SNEGSKA (reference sequence). V lost 4 bases and J 0 bases, leaving 18 bases between the germline ends. The CDR3 length is 16 residues. The DNA for the CDR3 is TGCAGTGCTACTAAACCCCGACTGCAAATGAACACTGAAGCTTTCTTT. Protein: CSATKPRLQMNTEAFF.

V is TRBV9 and J is TRBJ1-1; a weak D match, TRBD1 (5 bases). From germline, CDR1 is SGDLS and CDR2 YYNGEE. V gave up 3 bases and J gave up 11 bases, with 23 bases separating them. The CDR3 is 15 residues long. Here the CDR3 reads CASSGGLHGAGRAFF. The CDR3 nucleotides read TGTGCCAGCAGCGGGGGTTTACACGGGGCCGGACGGGCTTTCTTT.

The chain combines TRBV7-3 with TRBJ1-2, with D perhaps matching TRBD1 (6 bases). Trimming removed 5 bases from V and 7 bases from J, with 14 bases in between. The CDR3 consists of 13 residues. CDR1 and CDR2 from the germline V gene are SGHTA and FQGTGA. The DNA for the CDR3 is TGTGCCAGCAGCGCGACAGGTTCCGCTGGCTACACCTTC. The encoded protein is CASSATGSAGYTF. The full variable domain, its missing parts supplied by reference TRBV7-3 and TRBJ1-2, is GAGVSQTPSNKVTEKGKYVELRCDPISGHTALYWYRQSLGQGPEFLIYFQGTGAADDSGLPNDRFFAVRPEGSVSTLKIQRTERGDSAVYLCASSATGSAGYTFGSGTRLTVV.